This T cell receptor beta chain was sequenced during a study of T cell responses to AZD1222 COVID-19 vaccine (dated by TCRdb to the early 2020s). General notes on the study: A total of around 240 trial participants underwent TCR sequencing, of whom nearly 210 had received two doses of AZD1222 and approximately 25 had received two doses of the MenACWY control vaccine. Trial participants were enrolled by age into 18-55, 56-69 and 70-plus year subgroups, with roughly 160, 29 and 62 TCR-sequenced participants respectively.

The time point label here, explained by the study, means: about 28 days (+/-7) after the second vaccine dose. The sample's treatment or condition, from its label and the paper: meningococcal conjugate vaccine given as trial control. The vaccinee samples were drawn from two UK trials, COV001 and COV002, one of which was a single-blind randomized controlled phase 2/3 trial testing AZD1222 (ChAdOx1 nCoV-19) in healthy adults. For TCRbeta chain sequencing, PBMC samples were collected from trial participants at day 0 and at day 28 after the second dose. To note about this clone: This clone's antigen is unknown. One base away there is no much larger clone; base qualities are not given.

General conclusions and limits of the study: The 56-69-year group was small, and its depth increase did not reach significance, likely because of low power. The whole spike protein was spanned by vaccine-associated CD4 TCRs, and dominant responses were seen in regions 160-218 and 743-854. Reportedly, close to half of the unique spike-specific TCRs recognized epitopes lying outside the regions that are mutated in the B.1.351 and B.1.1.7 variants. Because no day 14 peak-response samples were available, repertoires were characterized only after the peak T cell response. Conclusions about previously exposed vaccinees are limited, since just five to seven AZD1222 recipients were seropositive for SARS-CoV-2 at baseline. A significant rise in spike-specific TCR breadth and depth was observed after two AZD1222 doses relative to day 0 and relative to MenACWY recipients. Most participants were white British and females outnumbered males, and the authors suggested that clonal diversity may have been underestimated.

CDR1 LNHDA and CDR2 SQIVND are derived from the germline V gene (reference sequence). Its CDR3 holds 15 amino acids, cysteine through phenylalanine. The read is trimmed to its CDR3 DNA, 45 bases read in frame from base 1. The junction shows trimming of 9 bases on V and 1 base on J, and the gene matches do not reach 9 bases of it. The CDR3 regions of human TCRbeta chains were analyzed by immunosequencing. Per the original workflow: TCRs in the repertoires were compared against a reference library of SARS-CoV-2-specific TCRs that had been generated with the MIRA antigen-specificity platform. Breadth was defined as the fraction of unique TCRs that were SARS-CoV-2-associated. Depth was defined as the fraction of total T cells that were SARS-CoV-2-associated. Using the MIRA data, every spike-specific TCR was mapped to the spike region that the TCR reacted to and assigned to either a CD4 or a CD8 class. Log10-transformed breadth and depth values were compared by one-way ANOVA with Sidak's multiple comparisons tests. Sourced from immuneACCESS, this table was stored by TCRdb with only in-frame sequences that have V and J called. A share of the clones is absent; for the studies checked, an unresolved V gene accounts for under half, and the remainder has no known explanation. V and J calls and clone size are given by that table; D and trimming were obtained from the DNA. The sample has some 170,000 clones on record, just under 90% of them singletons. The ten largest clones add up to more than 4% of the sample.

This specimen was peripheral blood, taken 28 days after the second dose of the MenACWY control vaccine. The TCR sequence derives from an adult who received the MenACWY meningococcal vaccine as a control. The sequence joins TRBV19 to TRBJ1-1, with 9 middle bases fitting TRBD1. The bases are TGTGCCAGCCCAAGGACAGGGGAAGCGAACACTGAAGCTTTCTTT. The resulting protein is CASPRTGEANTEAFF.